This T cell receptor (beta chain) was identified during a study of blood T cells in healthy people across ages. Whole-study findings and limits: TCR beta diversity was tightly associated with the proportion of naive T cells.

Through a sample-barcoded 5' primer and a J-beta primer mix, a second PCR was run for about 6 to 12 cycles. A 12-random-nucleotide template-switch adaptor tagged each cDNA molecule. TCRdb used MiXCR to reprocess the 5' RACE reads, holding one entry per CDR3 protein. This sample yields 1.5 million to 2 million distinct CDR3 sequences, of which 28% are seen a single time; around 7.7% belongs to the top ten. This clonotype showed up just a few times. Its cognate antigen is unknown. This CDR3 region has 10 residues. In germline, CDR1 is SQVTM, CDR2 ANQGSEA. The V end lost 6 bases, the J end lost 8 bases, and 10 bases lay between the germline ends.

V gene TRBV29-1 combines with J gene TRBJ1-1; D unresolved. The TCR comes from a woman aged 25 to 39 in good health. The source material was blood. The CDR3 here is CSVNIVEAFF. The CDR3 DNA follows: TGCAGCGTGAACATCGTAGAAGCTTTCTTT.